This entry lists 25 T cell receptor beta chains sequenced from one sample in a study of low-dose radiotherapy and immunotherapy resistance in tumors. TRAV and TRBV primers primed cDNA for both TCRalpha and TCRbeta. With a V-primer adapter and a constant-region primer, TCRs were amplified for 20 PCR cycles. One entry per CDR3 protein results from TCRdb running MiXCR on the reads. Of about 58,000 distinct CDR3 sequences in the sample, around a quarter are singletons; the top ten hold around 7%. Time point reported: after trial treatment. Treatment here: LDRT plus nivolumab, ipilimumab, low-dose cyclophosphamide and aspirin (RACIN trial). The sample here was PBMCs, taken after low-dose radiotherapy plus immunotherapy. The source of these receptors is a male donor with prostate cancer.

This clonotype was seen only a few times. The rearrangement links TRBV2 to TRBJ2-5; D is possibly TRBD1 (5 bases). The V gene's germline CDR1 is SNHLY and CDR2 FYNNEI. This CDR3 has 13 residues. V was trimmed by 7 bases and J by 5 bases, leaving 14 bases between them. The CDR3 nucleotides read TGTGCCAGCACCCTTCTAGGGGTGGAGACCCAGTACTTC. It codes for CASTLLGVETQYF.

The table lists this clonotype with many counts. The chain employs TRBV14 and TRBJ2-3, with 9 bases matching TRBD2. J gave up 5 bases and V 2 bases, and 8 bases lay outside the gene matches. The CDR3 has 16 residues. The V gene's germline CDR1 is SGHDN and CDR2 FVKESK. Written as DNA, the CDR3 is TGTGCCAGCAGCCAAACTCCGGGACTAGCAAGAGATACGCAGTATTTT. Translation gives CASSQTPGLARDTQYF.

There are many counts of this clonotype. V usage is TRBV18 and J usage is TRBJ2-7, with a weak D call TRBD1 (6 bases). The V and J ends lost 2 bases and 6 bases respectively, with 14 bases between them. Germline-derived CDR1 and CDR2 are KGHSH and LQKENI. This CDR3 comprises 14 residues. The CDR3 bases are TGTGCCAGCTCACCAGCGCAGGGGCCGGGCGAGCAGTACTTC. Its protein is CASSPAQGPGEQYF.

This clonotype was counted at least ten times. The chain joins TRBV6-5 to TRBJ1-6; no firm D call. V lost 2 bases and J 8 bases, leaving 4 bases between the germline ends. This CDR3 has 12 residues. The germline V gene encodes CDR1 MNHEY and CDR2 SVGAGI. Written as DNA, the CDR3 is TGTGCCAGCAGTTACCGCGATTCACCCCTCCACTTT. Residues: CASSYRDSPLHF.

The DNA for the CDR3 is TGCGCCAGCAAGGTCGCAGGGTCCAGGGATACGCAGTATTTT. Its translation is CASKVAGSRDTQYF. The chain is built from TRBV5-1 and TRBJ2-3, with D maybe TRBD1 (5 bases). Germline loops: CDR1 SGHRS, CDR2 YFSETQ. The CDR3 spans 14 residues. The V gene lost 6 bases and the J gene lost 6 bases, with 17 bases spanning the gap. Full variable domain (rest looked up from reference TRBV5-1 and TRBJ2-3): KAGVTQTPRYLIKTRGQQVTLSCSPISGHRSVSWYQQTPGQGLQFLFEYFSETQRNKGNFPGRFSGRQFSNSRSEMNVSTLELGDSALYLCASKVAGSRDTQYFGPGTRLTVL.

In regard to this clonotype: No DNA is shown, since the ends of the CDR3 on it are uncertain; the CDR3 is the one TCRdb lists. The chain is built from TRBV30 and TRBJ2-2; the table's D call of TRBD1 was not tested on the DNA. With termini counted, the CDR3 has 17 amino acids. The germline V gene has CDR1 GTSNPN and CDR2 SVGIG (reference sequence). CDR3 residues: CAWSARGSEAGELFFFF.

This clonotype was found many times. The rearrangement joins TRBV6-2 or TRBV6-3 to TRBJ1-4; D is uncertain. Germline V gene data show CDR1 as MNHEY and CDR2 as SVGEGT. Trimming cost V 0 bases and J 7 bases, with 21 bases left between them. The CDR3 length is 18 residues. The CDR3 nucleotides are TGTGCCAGCAGTTACTCGATGGGCCAACGGCTTGCGGTTGAAAAACTGTTTTTT. It yields the protein CASSYSMGQRLAVEKLFF.

This clonotype was seen many times. The V call is TRBV12-3 or TRBV12-4, the J call TRBJ2-5; 8 bases are shared with TRBD1. CDR3 length equals 14 residues. Germline trimming cut 6 bases from V and 3 bases from J; bases unmatched to any gene: 6. The DNA for the CDR3 is TGTGCCAGCAGCCAGGACAGGGTTAAAGAGACCCAGTACTTC. It encodes CASSQDRVKETQYF.

The sample holds many counts of this clonotype. This CDR3 reads CASGGTPNEQFF. CDR3 coding DNA: TGTGCCAGTGGGGGGACTCCCAATGAGCAGTTCTTC. V is TRBV2 and J is TRBJ2-1, with D possibly being TRBD2 (6 bases). Trimming pared 9 bases from V and 6 bases from J, leaving 12 bases between. Germline CDR1 SNHLY, CDR2 FYNNEI. The CDR3 length is 12 residues.

This clonotype was picked up many times. The gene calls are TRBV13 and TRBJ2-1, with 9 bases aligning to TRBD1. The trim removed 6 bases at V and 10 bases at J, leaving 16 bases unmatched. The CDR3 is 16 residues long. Per germline, CDR1 PRHDT and CDR2 FYEKMQ (reference sequence). CDR3 sequence (DNA): TGTGCCAGCAGTGAAACGGGGACAGGGATCCGGGGGGAGCAGTTCTTC. Amino acids: CASSETGTGIRGEQFF.

This clonotype showed up many times. CDR3 sequence: CASSKTGPAVYNEQFF. DNA of the CDR3: TGTGCCAGCAGCAAAACGGGACCAGCGGTCTACAATGAGCAGTTCTTC. This chain joins TRBV11-2 and TRBJ2-1; D may match TRBD1 or TRBD2 (5 bases each). CDR1 and CDR2 from the germline V gene are SGHAT and FQNNGV. CDR3 length equals 16 residues. Trimming pared 5 bases from V and 3 bases from J, leaving 17 bases between.

This clonotype has at least ten counts. This chain connects TRBV5-1 to TRBJ1-3; D gene uncertain. Germline values: CDR1 SGHRS, CDR2 YFSETQ. The germline V and J ends were trimmed by 0 bases and 2 bases, with 6 bases remaining between them. The CDR3 has 14 amino acids. Written as DNA, the CDR3 is TGCGCCAGCAGCTTGGAAGGGACTGGAAACACCATATATTTT. Its protein is CASSLEGTGNTIYF.

In this sample, this clonotype turned up many times. The chain carries TRBV9 and TRBJ2-1; D is ambiguous. This CDR3 comprises 14 residues. Germline V gives CDR1 SGDLS, CDR2 YYNGEE. V was cut by 0 bases and J by 7 bases, with 11 bases left in between. CDR3 region: CASSVAGSRNEQFF. As DNA, the CDR3 is TGTGCCAGCAGCGTAGCCGGCTCACGGAATGAGCAGTTCTTC.

This clonotype was recorded at least ten times. This chain joins TRBV5-1 and TRBJ1-5; D gene ambiguous. The germline V gene encodes CDR1 SGHRS and CDR2 YFSETQ. Trimming pared 0 bases from V and 5 bases from J, leaving 6 bases between. The CDR3 has 13 amino acids. The CDR3 protein is CASSLERDQPQHF. The CDR3 DNA follows: TGCGCCAGCAGCTTGGAAAGGGATCAGCCCCAGCATTTT.

The chain is built from TRBV2 and TRBJ2-2; D might be TRBD1 (6 bases). CDR3 size: 14 residues. V lost 4 bases to trimming and J lost 1 base, with 7 bases between them. CDR1 SNHLY and CDR2 FYNNEI come from the germline V gene. The CDR3 here is CASSVGQNTGELFF. CDR3 nucleotides: TGTGCCAGCAGTGTGGGACAGAACACCGGGGAGCTGTTTTTT.

At least ten counts were recorded for this clonotype. The gene calls are TRBV28 and TRBJ2-7; D is unclear. The CDR3 has 15 amino acids. V was pared by 5 bases and J by 0 bases, with 14 bases between. Germline lookup yields CDR1 MDHEN and CDR2 SYDVKM. For the CDR3, the DNA is TGTGCCAGCAGTCCACCAAGGTATTACTCCTACGAGCAGTACTTC. Its translation: CASSPPRYYSYEQYF.

This clonotype came up many times. The chain recombines TRBV20-1 with TRBJ1-5, with 7 bases identical to TRBD1. The V and J ends lost 3 bases and 13 bases, in that order; junction bases with no gene match: 9. The CDR3 contains 12 residues. From germline, CDR1 is DFQATT and CDR2 SNEGSKA (reference sequence). The CDR3 spells CSASIRDSFQHF. CDR3 bases: TGCAGTGCTAGTATCCGGGACAGCTTTCAGCATTTT.

By its share, this clonotype is medium-sized. The chain uses TRBV5-3 and TRBJ2-1; 7 bases fit TRBD2. TRBV5-3 is labeled an ORF, and its function is uncertain. J gave up 6 bases and V 4 bases, and 10 bases lay outside the gene matches. The CDR3 contains 15 residues. CDR3 DNA sequence: TGTGCCAGAAGCGGGGGAGGGCCGGCCGTCAATGAGCAGTTCTTC. This translates into CARSGGGPAVNEQFF.

There are many counts of this clonotype. The chain employs TRBV5-1 and TRBJ2-1, with TRBD2 matching 12 bases. The ends lost 3 bases at V and 2 bases at J; junction bases unmatched: 3. The germline CDR1 and CDR2 sequences are SGHRS and YFSETQ. CDR3 length: 16 residues. The CDR3 reads CASSSPSGRAYNEQFF. In DNA, the CDR3 is TGCGCCAGCAGCTCGCCTAGCGGGAGGGCCTACAATGAGCAGTTCTTC.

In its sample, this clonotype was seen many times. This chain links TRBV7-2 with TRBJ1-1; no reliable D call. Germline V gene data show CDR1 as SGHTA and CDR2 as FQGNSA. The CDR3 spans 15 residues. Trimming left V 6 bases short and J 0 bases short, with 14 bases between. DNA of the CDR3: TGTGCCAGCAGTATTAGGGCGCAGATGAACACTGAAGCTTTCTTT. This sequence encodes CASSIRAQMNTEAFF.

This clonotype was seen many times. The gene calls are TRBV10-1 and TRBJ2-7, with D perhaps matching TRBD1 or TRBD2 (5 bases each). This CDR3 has 14 amino acids. Germline CDR1 is WNHNN and CDR2 is SYGVQD (reference sequence). V was shortened by 2 bases and J by 4 bases, with 12 bases between the two germline ends. CDR3 coding DNA: TGCGCCAGCAGTGAGCAGGGCGGGTCGTACGAGCAGTACTTC. Its protein is CASSEQGGSYEQYF.

The sample holds many counts of this clonotype. The chain employs TRBV7-2 and TRBJ1-1; the D is unclear. V gave up 7 bases and J gave up 0 bases, with 9 bases separating them. The CDR3 extends over 13 amino acids. Germline CDR1 SGHTA, CDR2 FQGNSA. The CDR3 region has the DNA TGTGCCAGCAACGGAGGAATGAACACTGAAGCTTTCTTT. Amino acids: CASNGGMNTEAFF.

This clonotype came up many times. This chain's CDR3 is CASSEAGRSTDTQYF. CDR3 sequence (DNA): TGTGCCAGCAGTGAAGCCGGGCGCAGCACAGATACGCAGTATTTT. The chain uses TRBV2 and TRBJ2-3; D remains unclear. Trimming cost V 0 bases and J 0 bases, with 7 bases left between them. The germline V gene has CDR1 SNHLY and CDR2 FYNNEI. The CDR3 is 15 residues long.

A remark on this clonotype: With a far larger clone one base away, a read error is the likely cause. The rearrangement joins TRBV4-2 to TRBJ2-5; 7 nucleotides agree with TRBD1. The junction had 16 bases not matched to a gene; V was cut back by 6 bases and J by 6 bases. Germline CDR1 is LGHNA and CDR2 is YNFKEQ. This CDR3 comprises 16 residues. The CDR3 nucleotides are TGTGCCAGCAGTTTACCCCGAGGGGGCCTGGGGAAGACCCAGTACTTC. It translates to CASSLPRGGLGKTQYF.

The chain links TRBV7-9 to TRBJ2-7; 8 bases align to TRBD2. There are 15 residues in the CDR3. Germline V gene data show CDR1 as SEHNR and CDR2 as FQNEAQ (reference sequence). J was trimmed by 2 bases and V by 7 bases; bases with no gene match: 10. The CDR3 sequence: CASTAGGGITYEQYF. Written as DNA, the CDR3 is TGTGCCAGCACCGCGGGAGGCGGAATCACCTACGAGCAGTACTTC.